The 19 T cell receptor beta chains reported below all come from one sample, sequenced in a study of T cells expressing NK-cell markers. TCRdb derives one entry per CDR3 protein from the 5' RACE reads, leaving out DNA. This sample contains 150,000 to 180,000 distinct CDR3 sequences. What was sequenced was blood T cells: a sorted CD56 or NKG2C T cell subset, CD4+ or CD8+ T cells, or bulk PBMC T cells (not recorded which). All receptors derive from a woman aged 45-65 years in good health.

This chain links TRBV20-1 with TRBJ1-6; TCRdb proposes TRBD1, but this gene call is untestable without DNA. Germline V CDR1 and CDR2: DFQATT, SNEGSKA (reference sequence). This CDR3 comprises 15 residues. This chain's CDR3 is CSARLRGLDNSPLHF.

The rearrangement links TRBV11-1 to TRBJ2-3; without DNA, the TCRdb call of TRBD1 cannot be checked. This CDR3 region has 13 residues. Germline CDR1 is SGHAT and CDR2 is FQDESV (reference sequence). The CDR3 here is CASMGQSTDTQYF. Looking up the rest from reference TRBV11-1 and TRBJ2-3 gives the full variable domain: EAEVAQSPRYKITEKSQAVAFWCDPISGHATLYWYRQILGQGPELLVQFQDESVVDDSQLPKDRFSAERLKGVDSTLKIQPAELGDSAMYLCASMGQSTDTQYFGPGTRLTVL.

The chain joins TRBV5-6 to TRBJ2-2; the D call from TCRdb, TRBD2, cannot be confirmed without DNA. This CDR3 has 14 residues. Germline loops: CDR1 SGHDT, CDR2 YYEEEE. The CDR3 spells CASSEGGDTGELFF.

The chain carries TRBV12-3 or TRBV12-4 and TRBJ2-3; as DNA is missing, the TRBD2 call by TCRdb cannot be tested. The CDR3 has 17 residues. The CDR3 sequence: CASSFRLAGGPTDTQYF.

This CDR3 is CASSYSGRAHEQYF. The chain uses TRBV13 and TRBJ2-7; the TCRdb D gene call, TRBD2, has no DNA to confirm it. CDR1 is PRHDT, CDR2 FYEKMQ, per germline (reference sequence). CDR3 size: 14 residues.

The chain joins TRBV27 to TRBJ2-3; TCRdb reports TRBD2, a call that lacks DNA to check it against. The CDR3 has 16 residues. Germline lookup yields CDR1 MNHEY and CDR2 SMNVEV (reference sequence). CDR3 sequence reads: CASSFGLAGRTDTQYF.

This rearrangement joins TRBV7-9 to TRBJ2-7; checking the TCRdb D call of TRBD1 is not possible without DNA. The CDR3 consists of 14 residues. Germline V gene sequence: CDR1 SEHNR, CDR2 FQNEAQ (reference sequence). The chain's CDR3 is CASSFLDRDYEQYF.

The V call is TRBV4-2, the J call TRBJ2-1; no DNA is available, so the TRBD2 call from TCRdb remains unchecked. CDR3 length: 15 amino acids. The germline gives CDR1 LGHNA, CDR2 YNFKEQ. The CDR3 reads CASSQKREGGNEQFF.

The J gene is TRBJ2-1, the V gene TRBV7-3; without DNA, the TCRdb call of TRBD2 cannot be checked. Germline values: CDR1 SGHTA, CDR2 FQGTGA. The CDR3 consists of 19 residues. The chain's CDR3 is CASSLIVGTSGTSYNEQFF.

The genes are TRBV11-3 and TRBJ1-2; the D call from TCRdb, TRBD1, cannot be confirmed without DNA. The CDR3 spans 12 residues. The germline CDR1 and CDR2 sequences are SGHNT and YENEEA. The CDR3: CASSLDRGAYTF.

The chain uses TRBV11-2 and TRBJ2-4; TCRdb picks TRBD2, but there is no DNA to check that call. Per the germline V gene, CDR1 is SGHAT and CDR2 is FQNNGV. This CDR3 spans 12 amino acids. This CDR3 is CASSLLAEGRYF.

The chain has TRBV12-3 or TRBV12-4 and TRBJ1-1. The CDR3 loop spans 15 amino acids. CDR3: CASSKIREGSTEAFF.

The V gene is TRBV4-1, the J gene TRBJ2-7; TCRdb names TRBD1, which stays unverified in the absence of DNA. Germline-derived CDR1 and CDR2 are MGHRA and YSYEKL. CDR3 length: 15 amino acids. CDR3 region: CASSLDRAESYEQYF.

The chain couples TRBV5-1 to TRBJ1-1. The CDR3 spans 14 residues. CDR1 SGHRS and CDR2 YFSETQ come from the germline V gene. The CDR3 protein is CASSLARFDTEAFF. Combining the CDR3 with reference TRBV5-1 and TRBJ1-1 gives the whole variable domain KAGVTQTPRYLIKTRGQQVTLSCSPISGHRSVSWYQQTPGQGLQFLFEYFSETQRNKGNFPGRFSGRQFSNSRSEMNVSTLELGDSALYLCASSLARFDTEAFFGQGTRLTVV.

The J gene is TRBJ2-3, the V gene TRBV10-3; checking the TCRdb D call of TRBD2 is not possible without DNA. This CDR3 comprises 14 residues. The germline V gene encodes CDR1 ENHRY and CDR2 SYGVKD. The CDR3 region is CAISEIGGPDTQYF.

V and J are TRBV10-3 and TRBJ2-6; as DNA is missing, the TRBD1 call by TCRdb cannot be tested. CDR3 length equals 16 residues. Per germline, CDR1 ENHRY and CDR2 SYGVKD. The CDR3 is CAIATGAFSGANVLTF.

CDR3 loop: CASSWSENEQFF. This chain joins TRBV12-3 or TRBV12-4 and TRBJ2-1. This CDR3 is built from 12 residues.

The rearrangement uses TRBV5-1 and TRBJ2-1. Germline V CDR1 and CDR2: SGHRS, YFSETQ. This CDR3 has 13 residues. The CDR3: CASKSGSHNEQFF.

This rearrangement joins TRBV4-1 to TRBJ2-5. The CDR3 covers 13 residues. Germline V gives CDR1 MGHRA, CDR2 YSYEKL. The CDR3 reads CASRSTTQETQYF.